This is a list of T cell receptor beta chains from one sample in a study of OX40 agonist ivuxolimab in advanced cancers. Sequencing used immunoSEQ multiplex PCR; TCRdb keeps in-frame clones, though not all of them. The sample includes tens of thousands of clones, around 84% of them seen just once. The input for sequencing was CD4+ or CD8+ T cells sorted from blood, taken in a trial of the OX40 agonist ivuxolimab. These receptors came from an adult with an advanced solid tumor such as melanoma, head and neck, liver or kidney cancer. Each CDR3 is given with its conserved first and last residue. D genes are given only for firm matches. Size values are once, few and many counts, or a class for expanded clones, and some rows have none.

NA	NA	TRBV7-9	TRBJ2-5	CASSLYGPQETQYF	TGTGCCAGCAGCTTGTACGGGCCCCAAGAGACCCAGTACTTC
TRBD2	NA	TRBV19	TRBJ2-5	CASTPAGGSGNGETQYF	TGTGCCAGTACCCCCGCGGGGGGTAGTGGGAACGGCGAGACCCAGTACTTC
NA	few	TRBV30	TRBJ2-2	CAWSQRDIQTGELFF	TGTGCCTGGAGTCAACGGGACATTCAGACCGGGGAGCTGTTTTTT
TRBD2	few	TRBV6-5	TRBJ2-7	CASSPGGSLFNEQYF	TGTGCCAGCAGTCCCGGGGGGTCACTGTTTAACGAGCAGTACTTC
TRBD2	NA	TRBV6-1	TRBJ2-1	CACGLAGDEQFF	TGTGCCTGCGGACTAGCGGGTGATGAGCAGTTCTTC
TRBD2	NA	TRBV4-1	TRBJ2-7	CASSHSGLAGSYEQYF	TGCGCCAGCAGCCATTCGGGACTAGCGGGGTCCTACGAGCAGTACTTC
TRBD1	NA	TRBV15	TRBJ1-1	CATSRPSTGFTEAFF	TGTGCCACCAGCCGTCCCTCGACAGGGTTCACTGAAGCTTTCTTT
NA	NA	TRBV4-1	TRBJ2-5	CASSEVLTPKTQYF	TGCGCCAGCAGCGAAGTACTCACCCCGAAGACCCAGTACTTC
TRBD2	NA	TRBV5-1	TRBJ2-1	CASSVSVAGIYNEQFF	TGCGCCAGCAGCGTCTCGGTAGCGGGAATATACAATGAGCAGTTCTTC
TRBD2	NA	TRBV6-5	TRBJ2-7	CASRLEASGSYEQYF	TGTGCCAGCAGGCTTGAGGCTAGCGGGAGTTACGAGCAGTACTTC
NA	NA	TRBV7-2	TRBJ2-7	CASSLELARGPPYEQYF	TGTGCCAGCAGCCTAGAATTAGCGAGAGGGCCCCCCTACGAGCAGTACTTC
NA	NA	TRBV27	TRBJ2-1	CASSLLAVGGSYNEQFF	TGTGCCAGCAGTTTGTTAGCGGTTGGTGGGTCCTACAATGAGCAGTTCTTC
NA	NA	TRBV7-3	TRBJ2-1	CASSLIPSGTQNEQFF	TGTGCCAGCAGCTTAATTCCCAGCGGGACACAGAATGAGCAGTTCTTC
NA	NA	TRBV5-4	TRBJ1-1	CASSFRGAGEAFF	TGTGCCAGCAGCTTCCGGGGGGCTGGTGAAGCTTTCTTT
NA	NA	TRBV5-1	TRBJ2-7	CASMVETSYEQYF	TGCGCCAGCATGGTGGAGACCTCCTACGAGCAGTACTTC
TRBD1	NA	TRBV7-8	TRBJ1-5	CASSLFLKQGRNQPQHF	TGTGCCAGCAGCTTATTTTTAAAACAGGGGAGGAATCAGCCCCAGCATTTT